The rows below give T cell receptor beta chains drawn from one sample of a study of blood T cell repertoires in COVID-19. Sequencing used immunoSEQ multiplex PCR; TCRdb keeps in-frame clones, though not all of them. The table has roughly 200,000 clones, around 90% seen once. The sequenced sample consisted of PBMCs or T cells enriched from blood (not recorded which). These receptors came from a woman under 40 who had recovered from COVID-19. CDR3s include the opening cysteine and the closing phenylalanine or tryptophan. Each record gives: CDR3 length, V gene, J gene, CDR3 protein.

length: 15; V: TRBV24-1; J: TRBJ2-5; CDR3: CATSEPGRNGETQYF
length: 17; V: TRBV4-3; J: TRBJ1-2; CDR3: CASSQDFPGGHIYGYTF
length: 18; V: TRBV4-3; J: TRBJ2-2; CDR3: CASSQQPGQGANTGELFF
length: 15; V: TRBV11-3; J: TRBJ1-2; CDR3: CASSLGPLDSYGYTF
length: 13; V: TRBV7-2; J: TRBJ2-3; CDR3: CASSSDSSDTQYF
length: 14; V: TRBV7-2; J: TRBJ1-6; CDR3: CASSLAVGGSPLHF
length: 15; V: TRBV7-8; J: TRBJ1-6; CDR3: CASSFETAGDSPLHF
length: 16; V: TRBV2; J: TRBJ1-5; CDR3: CASSEGQRYSNQPQHF
length: 16; V: TRBV4-1; J: TRBJ2-7; CDR3: CASSQDRDRVPLEQYF
length: 14; V: TRBV1; J: TRBJ2-3; CDR3: CTSRSGTLTDTQYF
length: 13; V: TRBV6-5; J: TRBJ1-1; CDR3: CASSSAPNTEAFF
length: 14; V: TRBV7-9; J: TRBJ1-2; CDR3: CASRRGRGLDGYTF
length: 14; V: TRBV14; J: TRBJ1-1; CDR3: CASRRRDSLTEAFF
length: 15; V: TRBV6-2/TRBV6-3; J: TRBJ2-1; CDR3: CASSYSGGEYNEQFF
length: 16; V: TRBV18; J: TRBJ2-1; CDR3: CASSPKSRRQDNEQFF
length: 14; V: TRBV9; J: TRBJ1-1; CDR3: CASSPRDRGTEAFF
length: 17; V: TRBV13; J: TRBJ2-6; CDR3: CASSLGRGPSGANVLTF
length: 17; V: TRBV28; J: TRBJ1-3; CDR3: CASSLAGQGSSGNTIYF
length: 12; V: TRBV19; J: TRBJ1-1; CDR3: CASRRTGPEAFF
length: 14; V: TRBV19; J: TRBJ2-7; CDR3: CASSNAKLSYEQYF
length: 16; V: TRBV7-2; J: TRBJ1-2; CDR3: CASSPTGSSRPYGYTF
length: 14; V: TRBV7-9; J: TRBJ2-5; CDR3: CASTSLGVLETQYF
length: 14; V: TRBV6-4; J: TRBJ2-2; CDR3: CASSAGTSTGELFF
length: 16; V: TRBV19; J: TRBJ1-4; CDR3: CASSIDGRATNEKLFF
length: 12; V: TRBV6-5; J: TRBJ1-2; CDR3: CASKGQGGGYTF
length: 19; V: TRBV5-6; J: TRBJ1-4; CDR3: CASSFHPGQGDPVGEKLFF
length: 15; V: TRBV25-1; J: TRBJ2-1; CDR3: CASSEPGSSYNEQFF
length: 15; V: TRBV11-2; J: TRBJ1-1; CDR3: CASSLGPGQGTEAFF
length: 13; V: TRBV7-2; J: TRBJ1-1; CDR3: CASSTRQGTEAFF
length: 15; V: TRBV7-2; J: TRBJ1-5; CDR3: CASSSDRGGNQPQHF
length: 16; V: TRBV2; J: TRBJ2-7; CDR3: CASSVAPSGSPYEQYF
length: 16; V: TRBV6-5; J: TRBJ2-2; CDR3: CASSYSKGDIAGELFF
length: 16; V: TRBV15; J: TRBJ2-2; CDR3: CATSEPGHANTGELFF
length: 19; V: TRBV4-1; J: TRBJ2-3; CDR3: CASSQEGPSGGAGTDTQYF
length: 14; V: TRBV11-3; J: TRBJ2-7; CDR3: CASSLDDSSYEQYF
length: 15; V: TRBV6-5; J: TRBJ1-2; CDR3: CATAKGGGGDYGYTF
length: 14; V: TRBV27; J: TRBJ1-2; CDR3: CASSFGVGNYGYTF
length: 14; V: TRBV5-4; J: TRBJ1-5; CDR3: CASSLAGSNQPQHF
length: 15; V: TRBV6-4; J: TRBJ1-2; CDR3: CASIIQGNGDYGYTF